The sequence of this TCR beta chain was determined in a study of CD8 T cells in Susac syndrome. Across the whole study: At the time their blood was drawn, patients with Susac syndrome were either therapy-naive, on corticosteroids (with some of them also receiving intravenous immunoglobulin), or on intravenous immunoglobulin alone.

V gave up 4 bases and J gave up 9 bases; unmatched junction bases: 9. CDR1 is GTSNPN and CDR2 is SVGIG in the germline V gene (reference sequence). The CDR3 runs 14 residues. It was with random hexamers that 0.5 to 1 ug RNA was reverse transcribed. TCRdb re-derived calls from the immunoSEQ multiplex PCR reads in MiXCR, one entry per CDR3 protein. The data contain approximately 190,000 distinct CDR3 sequences, approximately 94% of them singletons. The clonotype was recovered from a human donor with Susac syndrome. This chain connects TRBV30 to TRBJ1-6; 7 nucleotides match TRBD1. The sample comprised CD4+ T cells from PBMCs. CDR3 sequence: CAWTTGTVTSPLHF. DNA of the CDR3: TGTGCCTGGACGACCGGGACAGTAACTTCACCCCTCCACTTT. Full variable domain (remainder filled in from reference TRBV30 and TRBJ1-6): SQTIHQWPATLVQPVGSPLSLECTVEGTSNPNLYWYRQAAGRGLQLLFYSVGIGQISSEVPQNLSASRPQDRQFILSSKKLLLSDSGFYLCAWTTGTVTSPLHFGNGTRLTVT.